The sequence of this T cell receptor beta chain was determined in a study of blood T cell repertoires in COVID-19 (dated by TCRdb to the early 2020s). General notes on the study: The collaborator samples originated in the United States, Italy and Spain and spanned the acute and convalescent phases of COVID-19. The dataset comprised deeply sampled blood TCRbeta repertoires from subjects exposed to, actively infected with, or recovered from COVID-19. The prospective study material was composed of cDNA or gDNA derived from T cells, B-cell-depleted T cells, or PBMCs. Where HLA class I and class II types were available, the types were taken from metadata supplied by the sample provider, not from assay-based typing. The repertoires were made available in a free public database intended to serve as a resource for research on the immune response to SARS-CoV-2. Nearly every sample came with metadata listing a de-identified subject ID, COVID-19 status, age in years and sex. The samples were drawn from the first 160 participants of the ongoing ImmuneRACE study and from over a thousand subjects provided by 6 global collaborators.

Overall study outcomes, separate from this receptor: Clinical and demographic metadata were provided uncurated, with the amount varying by source and participant.

The collaborating institutions used their own protocols to collect whole blood in K2EDTA tubes. For TCRbeta analysis, collaborators shipped samples in one of three forms: frozen whole blood, isolated PBMCs, or DNA extracted from either of those sample types. Regarding this clone: What antigen it recognizes has not been identified. No quality values exist for individual bases; no much larger clone is one base distant.

The immunoSEQ Assay, a bias-controlled multiplex PCR, was used to amplify TCRbeta CDR3 regions from genomic DNA. The original methods were these. The number of nucleated cells in each sample was estimated from the amplification of reference gene primers within the assay. Sequence reads were collapsed and filtered to measure the absolute abundance of every unique TCRbeta CDR3 rearrangement. For each sample, productive Simpson clonality was calculated by taking the square root of Simpson's diversity index across productive rearrangements. TCRdb limited this immuneACCESS table to in-frame rearrangements with V and J called. A share of clones is missing; checked studies link under half to unresolved V genes, and the rest is unexplained. The D gene and trimming were derived from the DNA, and the V and J assignments and clone size from that table. The sample data list about 140,000 clones, and almost 90% of these were observed just once. The top ten clonotypes cover more than 9% of the sample.

Measured from the cysteine to the phenylalanine, the CDR3 is 17 residues long. Just CDR3 DNA is preserved here, 51 bases in frame from base 1. The germline V gene encodes CDR1 SGHRS and CDR2 YFSETQ. Trimming leaves V shorter by 4 bases and J shorter by 5 bases, with the junction holding 10 bases beyond the gene matches. Sequencing used peripheral blood. The TCR comes from a middle-aged man with active or convalescent COVID-19. The chain links TRBV5-1 with TRBJ2-1, with 12 bases aligning to TRBD2. The DNA is TGCGCCAGCAGCCGTACCTGGACTAGCGGGAAAAACAATGAGCAGTTCTTC. It translates to CASSRTWTSGKNNEQFF.